Below are 31 T cell receptor beta chains sequenced from a single sample in a study of Graves' ophthalmopathy and Graves' hyperthyroidism (dated by TCRdb to between 2017 and 2018). The instrument given in TCRdb is Illumina HiSeq 2000. TCR beta CDR3 regions were amplified from RNA transcripts for repertoire sequencing. The first round of RT-PCR was done with HTBI primers and the Qiagen OneStep RT-PCR kit, and was followed by a second round of multiplex PCR, then size selection and purification. The public reads were run again by TCRdb, first through fastp at Q25 and then through MiXCR, and only productive beta chains were kept. Every distinct CDR3 protein forms one entry, paired with its most common genes and DNA. Recorded for this sample are some 390,000 distinct CDR3 sequences; about a sixth of them occurred a single time. Roughly 1.6% of the sample goes to the ten largest clones. The material sequenced was peripheral blood. The origin of the receptors is a woman aged 18-30 years with Graves' ophthalmopathy. Donor details come from another sample of the same person, matched by shared clones.

Many counts were recorded for this clonotype. This chain connects TRBV12-3 or TRBV12-4 to TRBJ1-4; D ambiguous. V shed 6 bases and J shed 8 bases, with 16 bases lying between them. The CDR3 contains 14 residues. CDR3 residues: CASRLGGLGEKLFF. In DNA, the CDR3 is TGTGCCAGCAGACTTGGAGGGCTCGGCGAAAAACTGTTTTTT.

This clonotype was seen repeatedly, ten times or more. The chain recombines TRBV20-1 with TRBJ1-1; 11 positions agree with TRBD1. The CDR3 is made up of 14 amino acids. V gave up 5 bases and J gave up 7 bases; unmatched junction bases: 9. The germline gives CDR1 DFQATT, CDR2 SNEGSKA (reference sequence). The CDR3 loop is CSAGGQGGLHEAFF. In nucleotides, the CDR3 is TGCAGTGCTGGGGGACAGGGGGGGCTACATGAAGCTTTCTTT.

This clonotype was detected a few times. The CDR3 nucleotides are TGTGCCTCCGGACTGGGAAATTCACCCCTCCACTTT. This sequence encodes CASGLGNSPLHF. The J gene is TRBJ1-6, the V gene TRBV30; D gene ambiguous. The CDR3 spans 12 residues. V was shortened by 7 bases and J by 7 bases, with 11 bases between the two germline ends. Germline V gene data show CDR1 as GTSNPN and CDR2 as SVGIG (reference sequence).

V gene TRBV12-3 or TRBV12-4 combines with J gene TRBJ2-7; the D call may be TRBD1 or TRBD2 (7 bases each). Deletions cut 6 bases from V and 5 bases from J, with 17 bases between. This CDR3 comprises 14 residues. CDR3 in amino acids: CASSQGGLSDEQYF. The CDR3 DNA sequence: TGTGCCAGCAGCCAGGGGGGGCTAAGTGACGAGCAGTACTTC.

This clonotype was counted at least ten times. Its ends do not fully match the called genes, so a read error is possible. This rearrangement joins TRBV7-6 to TRBJ1-1, with D maybe TRBD1 (5 bases). In germline, CDR1 is SGHVS, CDR2 FNYEAQ. The CDR3 is 16 residues long. The CDR3 loop is CASSIATRGQHTEAFF. The CDR3 coding sequence is TGTGCCAGCAGCATAGCGACGAGAGGACAACACACTGAAGCTTTCTTT.

Comment on this clonotype: A much larger clonotype is one base distant, so this may be a read error. In DNA, the CDR3 is TGCGCCAGCAGCTTTAGTTTAGTGGGCAGGATGAGAGAGACCCAGTACTTC. Protein sequence: CASSFSLVGRMRETQYF. The chain recombines TRBV5-1 with TRBJ2-5; D remains ambiguous. Trimming shortened V by 2 bases and J by 4 bases, and 21 bases separated the two germline ends. The CDR3 runs 17 residues. Germline V CDR1 and CDR2: SGHRS, YFSETQ.

This clonotype was found a few times. The rearrangement uses TRBV20-1 and TRBJ2-2, with 8 bases that match TRBD2. This CDR3 region has 12 residues. Per the germline V gene, CDR1 is DFQATT and CDR2 is SNEGSKA (reference sequence). After removal of 6 bases from V and 6 bases from J, the junction contained 3 bases not matched to a gene. DNA of the CDR3: TGCAGTGCGGGACTAGTTCCCGGGGAGCTGTTTTTT. Its protein product is CSAGLVPGELFF.

This clonotype was picked up a small number of times. V gene TRBV29-1 combines with J gene TRBJ1-1; a possible D gene is TRBD1 (5 bases). Germline V gene lookup returns CDR1 SQVTM and CDR2 ANQGSEA. V was shortened by 7 bases and J by 1 base, with 13 bases between the two germline ends. CDR3 length: 13 amino acids. The CDR3 DNA sequence: TGCAGCGCCAAGTGGGGCAGGAACACTGAAGCTTTCTTT. Its translation: CSAKWGRNTEAFF.

This clonotype occurred many times. The chain carries TRBV7-8 and TRBJ1-5, with 9 nucleotides matching TRBD1. CDR3 size: 14 residues. The V gene end was trimmed by 5 bases and the J gene end by 4 bases; junction bases not matched to a gene: 3. Germline V gene lookup returns CDR1 SGHVS and CDR2 FQNEAQ. The CDR3 bases are TGTGCCAGCAGCGTGGGACAGGGAAATCAGCCCCAGCATTTT. Translation: CASSVGQGNQPQHF. The full variable domain, in which reference TRBV7-8 and TRBJ1-5 provide the parts outside the CDR3, is GAGVSQSPRYKVAKRGQDVALRCDPISGHVSLFWYQQALGQGPEFLTYFQNEAQLDKSGLPSDRFFAERPEGSVSTLKIQRTQQEDSAVYLCASSVGQGNQPQHFGDGTRLSIL.

Ten or more counts support this clonotype. V is TRBV28 and J is TRBJ1-6; D is unresolved. CDR3 length: 11 residues. Germline-derived CDR1 and CDR2 are MDHEN and SYDVKM. The germline V and J ends were trimmed by 5 bases and 10 bases, with 6 bases remaining between them. The CDR3 here is CASSPGSPLHF. CDR3 coding DNA: TGTGCCAGCAGTCCGGGCTCACCCCTCCACTTT.

The table lists this clonotype with many counts. In DNA form, the CDR3 reads TGCAGTGCTAGTAAGACAGGGGCCCAGTACTTC. Its translation: CSASKTGAQYF. V gene TRBV20-1 combines with J gene TRBJ2-5, with 8 bases that match TRBD1. The V gene's germline CDR1 is DFQATT and CDR2 SNEGSKA (reference sequence). After removal of 3 bases from V and 9 bases from J, the junction contained 3 bases not matched to a gene. The CDR3 extends over 11 amino acids.

This clonotype showed up many times. This chain uses TRBV6-5 with TRBJ1-1; D unresolved. The CDR3 totals 16 residues. Per germline, CDR1 MNHEY and CDR2 SVGAGI. Trimming pared 1 base from V and 4 bases from J, leaving 16 bases between. The CDR3 here is CASSYFPEATGTEAFF. The CDR3 nucleotides read TGTGCCAGCAGTTACTTTCCGGAGGCCACGGGCACTGAAGCTTTCTTT.

In its sample, this clonotype was seen many times. The J gene is TRBJ1-1, the V gene TRBV12-3 or TRBV12-4; D remains ambiguous. V was pared by 3 bases and J by 3 bases, with 8 bases between. CDR3 length: 13 amino acids. The CDR3 sequence: CASSLAFYTEAFF. The CDR3 nucleotides read TGTGCCAGCAGTTTGGCGTTTTACACTGAAGCTTTCTTT.

This clonotype was counted ten times or more. This chain connects TRBV28 to TRBJ1-2; D is undetermined. The CDR3 has 15 amino acids. From germline, CDR1 is MDHEN and CDR2 SYDVKM. Deletions cut 6 bases from V and 6 bases from J, with 20 bases between. CDR3 residues: CASSLALFSRHGYTF. CDR3 DNA: TGTGCCAGCAGCCTAGCATTATTTAGCCGACATGGCTACACCTTC.

This clonotype was seen at least ten times. A read error is likely, as this CDR3 ends without the conserved phenylalanine or tryptophan. The chain employs TRBV12-3 or TRBV12-4 and TRBJ1-5; no clear D gene. CDR3 length: 15 residues. Trimming took off 0 bases at V and 5 bases at J, with 11 bases between the two ends. The CDR3 nucleotides are TGTGCCAGCAGTTTAGCCGCATTTCGCGATCAGCCCCAGCATTTA. Its protein is CASSLAAFRDQPQHL.

The rearrangement links TRBV3-1 to TRBJ2-2; TRBD2 agrees at 12 bases. V lost 2 bases, J lost 5 bases, and 9 bases stayed unmatched. CDR1 LGHDT and CDR2 YNNKEL come from the germline V gene (reference sequence). The CDR3 is made up of 18 amino acids. This CDR3 is CASSQSVASGRATGELFF. CDR3 DNA sequence: TGTGCCAGCAGCCAATCCGTCGCTAGCGGGAGGGCGACCGGGGAGCTGTTTTTT.

Many counts were recorded for this clonotype. V usage is TRBV14 and J usage is TRBJ1-2; possible D gene TRBD1, 6 bases. CDR3 length equals 13 residues. The germline V and J ends were trimmed by 0 bases and 8 bases, with 10 bases remaining between them. CDR1 and CDR2 from the germline V gene are SGHDN and FVKESK. In DNA, the CDR3 is TGTGCCAGCAGCCAAGAGGACAGAATAGGCTACACCTTC. It codes for CASSQEDRIGYTF.

This clonotype came up many times. This sequence joins TRBV6-5 and TRBJ1-6, with 7 bases identical to TRBD1. CDR1 is MNHEY, CDR2 SVGAGI, per germline. V gave up 4 bases and J gave up 7 bases; unmatched junction bases: 7. There are 15 residues in the CDR3. The CDR3 reads CASSSSQGWNSPLHF. The CDR3 region has the DNA TGTGCCAGCAGTTCATCACAGGGGTGGAATTCACCCCTCCACTTT.

Ten or more counts support this clonotype. DNA of the CDR3: TGTGCCAGCAGCCAAGGCCATGTGGAGACCCAGTACTTC. It translates to CASSQGHVETQYF. This chain joins TRBV3-1 and TRBJ2-5, with no clear D. From germline, CDR1 is LGHDT and CDR2 YNNKEL (reference sequence). V lost 1 base and J 5 bases, leaving 8 bases between the germline ends. This CDR3 has 13 amino acids.

This clonotype was observed at least ten times. The chain carries TRBV20-1 and TRBJ2-7; perhaps TRBD2 as D (6 bases). Germline values: CDR1 DFQATT, CDR2 SNEGSKA (reference sequence). Trimming pared 7 bases from V and 4 bases from J, leaving 11 bases between. This CDR3 comprises 11 residues. CDR3: CSVAGMYEQYF. For the CDR3, the DNA is TGCAGTGTGGCGGGAATGTACGAGCAGTACTTC.

This clonotype has at least ten counts. The rearrangement uses TRBV19 and TRBJ1-5; 7 bases fit TRBD1. The CDR3 has 16 amino acids. Trimming at V came to 5 bases and at J to 4 bases, leaving 11 bases not matched to a gene. Germline lookup yields CDR1 LNHDA and CDR2 SQIVND (reference sequence). The CDR3 DNA reads as TGTGCCAGTAGTGCTTACAGGGGCCAAGGGAATCAGCCCCAGCATTTT. It translates to CASSAYRGQGNQPQHF.

The rearrangement joins TRBV30 to TRBJ2-2, with 13 bases aligning to TRBD2. Per the germline V gene, CDR1 is GTSNPN and CDR2 is SVGIG (reference sequence). With 5 bases clipped from V and 5 bases from J, the junction kept 8 bases outside the gene matches. The length of the CDR3 is 16 residues. CDR3 residues: CAWGRGTSGKTGELFF. CDR3 DNA: TGTGCCTGGGGTCGCGGGACTAGCGGGAAGACCGGGGAGCTGTTTTTT.

This clonotype showed up many times. The chain is built from TRBV15 and TRBJ1-5; D is uncertain. In germline, CDR1 is LNHNV, CDR2 YYDKDF (reference sequence). This CDR3 region has 15 residues. The V end was cut by 0 bases, the J end by 9 bases, with 15 bases between. In DNA form, the CDR3 reads TGTGCCACCAGCAGAGAGGGGTCCGTAGTTCGGCCCCAGCATTTT. Its translation is CATSREGSVVRPQHF.

This clonotype was detected a few times. V usage is TRBV4-3 and J usage is TRBJ1-1; D may be TRBD1 (5 bases). V lost 3 bases and J lost 10, with 15 bases in between. The CDR3 is made up of 13 amino acids. Germline loops: CDR1 LGHNA, CDR2 YSLEER. DNA of the CDR3: TGCGCCAGCAGCCATCCTCGGGGGATGATAGCTTTCTTT. Residues: CASSHPRGMIAFF.

V is TRBV28 and J is TRBJ2-7, with D perhaps matching TRBD2 (6 bases). The CDR3 loop spans 13 amino acids. V dropped 8 bases and J dropped 2 bases, with 13 bases sitting between them. Germline assignment: CDR1 MDHEN and CDR2 SYDVKM. CDR3 DNA sequence: TGTGCCAGCCGGAAAGGAGGGGCCTACGAGCAGTACTTC. Its protein product is CASRKGGAYEQYF.

This clonotype was recorded many times. The genes are TRBV6-2 or TRBV6-3 and TRBJ2-2; D is ambiguous. This CDR3 is built from 12 residues. CDR1 MNHEY and CDR2 SVGEGT come from the germline V gene. V lost 2 bases, J lost 3 bases, and 1 base lay in between. This CDR3 reads CASSYHTGELFF. The CDR3, as DNA: TGTGCCAGCAGTTACCACACCGGGGAGCTGTTTTTT.

This clonotype was seen ten or more times. The rearrangement joins TRBV5-1 to TRBJ1-2; D perhaps matches TRBD1 (6 bases). The CDR3 length is 14 residues. The germline gives CDR1 SGHRS, CDR2 YFSETQ. Trimming pared 0 bases from V and 6 bases from J, leaving 12 bases between. The CDR3: CASSLVAGADGYTF. CDR3 nucleotide sequence: TGCGCCAGCAGCTTGGTGGCAGGGGCTGATGGCTACACCTTC.

The chain joins TRBV12-3 or TRBV12-4 to TRBJ1-1; no clear D. V gave up 3 bases and J gave up 0 bases, with 8 bases separating them. CDR3 size: 14 residues. The chain's CDR3 is CASSFSQMNTEAFF. CDR3 DNA sequence: TGTGCCAGCAGTTTTTCACAAATGAACACTGAAGCTTTCTTT.

This clonotype was counted at least ten times. V gene TRBV30 combines with J gene TRBJ2-7; 8 nucleotides align to TRBD1. Germline V gene sequence: CDR1 GTSNPN, CDR2 SVGIG (reference sequence). There are 12 residues in the CDR3. Trimming took 5 bases from V and 8 from J; bases not matched to a gene: 8. For the CDR3, the DNA is TGTGCCTGGGGACCCCAGGGGGCTCAGCAGTACTTC. It specifies CAWGPQGAQQYF.

Ten or more counts support this clonotype. This chain links TRBV6-5 with TRBJ1-2, with 7 positions matching TRBD1. The V and J ends lost 6 bases and 7 bases, in that order; junction bases with no gene match: 11. The length of the CDR3 is 14 residues. CDR1 is MNHEY and CDR2 is SVGAGI in the germline V gene. CDR3: CASSPNDREGGYTF. As DNA, the CDR3 is TGTGCCAGCAGCCCCAACGACAGGGAGGGTGGCTACACCTTC.

This clonotype was observed many times. This sequence joins TRBV27 and TRBJ2-7; 8 nucleotides align to TRBD2. The CDR3 spans 17 residues. Looked up from germline, CDR1 is MNHEY and CDR2 is SMNVEV (reference sequence). V shed 0 bases and J 4 bases; nucleotides not matched to a gene: 11. The DNA for the CDR3 is TGTGCCAGCAGTTTATCGGCTTACGGCGGGAGGTCTTACGAGCAGTACTTC. This codes for CASSLSAYGGRSYEQYF.